This record looks at one T cell receptor beta chain sequence and its context. This entry comes from a study of blood T cell repertoires in COVID-19. Only in-frame clones appear in the TCRdb table, and some are missing; sequencing was by immunoSEQ multiplex PCR. The table shows roughly 200,000 clones, with around four fifths occurring only once. CDR3 size: 15 residues. J was trimmed by 2 bases and V by 5 bases; bases with no gene match: 5. CDR1 and CDR2 from the germline V gene are SGHAT and FQDESV (reference sequence). The sequenced sample consisted of peripheral blood. V is TRBV11-1 and J is TRBJ1-2; 10 bases align to TRBD1. The receptor's source is a woman of 80 years or more with active or convalescent COVID-19. The CDR3 loop reads CASSTDRGSNYGYTF. Here the CDR3 DNA reads TGTGCCAGCAGCACGGACAGGGGGTCGAACTATGGCTACACCTTC.